This entry lists 12 T cell receptor beta chains sequenced from one sample in a study of blood T cell repertoires in COVID-19. Libraries were prepared by immunoSEQ multiplex PCR; TCRdb keeps only in-frame clonotypes and omits some of them. The sample has under 60,000 clones; roughly 87% are singletons. The sequencing sample was made of peripheral blood. All receptors come from a human donor in a cohort sampled during active COVID-19.

This chain joins TRBV9 and TRBJ2-6, with D uncertain. V dropped 7 bases and J dropped 0 bases, with 17 bases sitting between them. CDR3 size: 17 residues. Germline CDR1 is SGDLS and CDR2 is YYNGEE. CDR3 protein: CASANPRHHSGANVLTF. In nucleotides, the CDR3 is TGTGCCAGCGCCAACCCCCGACACCACTCTGGGGCCAACGTCCTGACTTTC.

The chain is built from TRBV9 and TRBJ2-3, with 10 bases lining up with TRBD2. The CDR3 spans 15 residues. Looked up from germline, CDR1 is SGDLS and CDR2 is YYNGEE. Trimming removed 0 bases from V and 3 bases from J; junction bases left unmatched: 1. In DNA, the CDR3 is TGTGCCAGCAGCGTAGCTAGCGGGAGAACAGATACGCAGTATTTT. Translation: CASSVASGRTDTQYF.

This sequence joins TRBV7-9 and TRBJ1-1, with D perhaps TRBD1 (5 bases). V lost 5 bases to trimming and J lost 12 bases, with 19 bases between them. The CDR3 is made up of 13 amino acids. Germline CDR1 reads SEHNR; CDR2 reads FQNEAQ (reference sequence). The CDR3 DNA reads as TGTGCCAGCAGCCCAATCCAGGGTGGTTTGACTTTCTTT. As protein: CASSPIQGGLTFF. The full variable domain, with the rest looked up from reference TRBV7-9 and TRBJ1-1, is DTGVSQNPRHKITKRGQNVTFRCDPISEHNRLYWYRQTLGQGPEFLTYFQNEAQLEKSRLLSDRFSAERPKGSFSTLEIQRTEQGDSAMYLCASSPIQGGLTFFGQGTRLTVV.

The rearrangement joins TRBV20-1 to TRBJ2-4, with D uncertain. Trimming removed 3 bases from V and 0 bases from J, with 9 bases in between. Germline V lookup: CDR1 DFQATT, CDR2 SNEGSKA (reference sequence). CDR3 length equals 14 residues. The CDR3 reads CSASVAVAKNIQYF. Written as DNA, the CDR3 is TGCAGTGCTAGTGTGGCCGTAGCCAAAAACATTCAGTACTTC.

The chain is built from TRBV4-2 and TRBJ2-7; 9 bases are shared with TRBD2. This CDR3 comprises 17 residues. Trimming cost V 0 bases and J 0 bases; bases outside gene matches: 6. CDR1 and CDR2 from the germline V gene are LGHNA and YNFKEQ. The DNA for the CDR3 is TGTGCCAGCAGCCAAGAAGCCCTAGCGGGACTCTCCTACGAGCAGTACTTC. It encodes CASSQEALAGLSYEQYF.

This CDR3 is CASSYRAGTYNEQFF. CDR3 in DNA: TGTGCCAGCAGTTACAGAGCGGGAACTTACAATGAGCAGTTCTTC. The chain joins TRBV6-5 to TRBJ2-1; 7 nucleotides agree with TRBD2. CDR3 length: 15 residues. The germline gives CDR1 MNHEY, CDR2 SVGAGI. Trimming at V came to 2 bases and at J to 4 bases, leaving 5 bases not matched to a gene.

This chain connects TRBV11-2 to TRBJ2-7; TRBD2 agrees at 8 bases. Germline CDR1 and CDR2: SGHAT and FQNNGV. CDR3 length equals 13 residues. V was pared by 1 base and J by 7 bases, with 3 bases of the junction left unmatched. CDR3 amino acids: CASSLAGGWEQYF. The CDR3 DNA reads as TGTGCCAGCAGCTTAGCGGGAGGGTGGGAGCAGTACTTC.

V usage is TRBV1 and J usage is TRBJ1-2. TRBV1 is termed a pseudogene. The CDR3 has 13 residues. CDR3 loop: CTSSQGRGGSHTF. CDR3 sequence (DNA): TGCACCAGCAGCCAAGGGAGGGGGGGATCGCACACCTTC.

The chain recombines TRBV7-8 with TRBJ1-6; no clear D. Trimming shortened V by 4 bases and J by 10 bases, and 14 bases separated the two germline ends. The V gene's germline CDR1 is SGHVS and CDR2 FQNEAQ. This CDR3 is built from 14 residues. The CDR3 region has the DNA TGTGCCAGCAGCTCCTCGGGTGTCGGCTCACCCCTCCACTTT. Its translation is CASSSSGVGSPLHF.

This clone was observed a single time. The chain is built from TRBV18 and TRBJ2-7, with TRBD2 as a possible D gene (6 bases). V gave up 3 bases and J gave up 1 base, with 19 bases separating them. The CDR3 contains 17 residues. CDR1 is KGHSH and CDR2 is LQKENI in the germline V gene. The CDR3 nucleotides are TGTGCCAGCTCACCTCGCCCGTCCGGGACTGGGTCCTACGAGCAGTACTTC. As protein: CASSPRPSGTGSYEQYF.

This clone occurred once. The chain carries TRBV27 and TRBJ1-4, with a tentative D call TRBD1 (6 bases). V lost 5 bases, J lost 8 bases, and 15 bases lay in between. The CDR3 length is 14 residues. Germline CDR1 is MNHEY and CDR2 is SMNVEV (reference sequence). This chain's CDR3 is CASSRQGMREKLFF. As DNA, the CDR3 is TGTGCCAGCAGTCGGCAGGGGATGAGGGAAAAACTGTTTTTT.

V usage is TRBV27 and J usage is TRBJ1-5, with a weak D call TRBD1 (5 bases). Deletions cut 3 bases from V and 4 bases from J, with 10 bases between. The CDR3 extends over 14 amino acids. Germline V CDR1 and CDR2: MNHEY, SMNVEV (reference sequence). In DNA, the CDR3 is TGTGCCAGCAGTTTCAGGTCAGGGAATCAGCCCCAGCATTTT. It translates to CASSFRSGNQPQHF.